These 28 T cell receptor beta chains share one sample of origin, sequenced in a study of T cell repertoires in cytomegalovirus infection. The antigens of these receptors remain unknown. TCRdb independently ran MiXCR on the reads; one entry per CDR3 protein. The sample lists about 920,000 distinct CDR3 sequences; 30% to 40% were seen once. This sample comprised cultured CD8+ T cells from PBMCs, obtained from culture after CMV antigen stimulation. These receptors all stem from a human donor in good health (CMV status not recorded). Some clones in this sample may be carry-over from other donors' samples.

The chain links TRBV4-3 to TRBJ1-2; D perhaps matches TRBD1 (5 bases). Between the trimmed V and J ends, which lost 0 bases and 4 bases, there was a span of 12 bases. Looked up from germline, CDR1 is LGHNA and CDR2 is YSLEER. The CDR3 sequence is 15 residues long. The CDR3 region has the DNA TGCGCCAGCAGCCAAGATCGTGGGGACCTCTATGGCTACACCTTC. It translates to CASSQDRGDLYGYTF.

The chain has TRBV29-1 and TRBJ2-1; TRBD2 agrees at 9 bases. The ends lost 5 bases at V and 4 bases at J; junction bases unmatched: 6. The CDR3 contains 14 residues. CDR1 and CDR2 (germline): SQVTM, ANQGSEA. Written as DNA, the CDR3 is TGCAGCGTTAGAGCGGGGGGCCTTTACAATGAGCAGTTCTTC. Translated: CSVRAGGLYNEQFF.

The rearrangement uses TRBV10-2 and TRBJ1-4, with D possibly being TRBD1 (5 bases). V lost 2 bases, J lost 4 bases, and 11 bases lay in between. Germline CDR1 and CDR2: WSHSY and SAAADI. The length of the CDR3 is 15 residues. As DNA, the CDR3 is TGCGCCAGCAGTGAGAGGGCAGGGATTAATGAAAAACTGTTTTTT. Translated, it gives CASSERAGINEKLFF.

This clonotype was seen only a few times. V gene TRBV24-1 combines with J gene TRBJ2-7; 8 bases match TRBD1. The V and J ends lost 5 bases and 5 bases, in that order; junction bases with no gene match: 13. The CDR3 totals 16 residues. In germline, CDR1 is KGHDR, CDR2 SFDVKD. As DNA, the CDR3 is TGTGCCACCAGTGGGAGGCAGGGGGCCCTCCAGGACGAGCAGTACTTC. This encodes CATSGRQGALQDEQYF.

The J gene is TRBJ1-4, the V gene TRBV13; 8 positions match TRBD1. Looked up from germline, CDR1 is PRHDT and CDR2 is FYEKMQ (reference sequence). CDR3 length: 18 amino acids. V lost 1 base, J lost 7 bases, and 14 bases stayed unmatched. Here the CDR3 reads CASSLEVNRGIGSEKLFF. In nucleotides, the CDR3 is TGTGCCAGCAGCTTAGAAGTAAACAGGGGGATCGGTAGTGAAAAACTGTTTTTT.

The CDR3 nucleotides read TGCAGCGTCGGGACAAGCTCCTACGAGCAGTACTTC. Its protein product is CSVGTSSYEQYF. This chain uses TRBV29-1 with TRBJ2-7, with a tentative D call TRBD1 (6 bases). Trimming pared 6 bases from V and 0 bases from J, leaving 9 bases between. The germline CDR1 and CDR2 sequences are SQVTM and ANQGSEA. The CDR3 runs 12 residues.

There are many counts of this clonotype. One end of the junction is discordant with germline, which a read error may explain. The chain combines TRBV7-7 with TRBJ2-1, with D maybe TRBD2 (5 bases). The CDR3 contains 17 residues. The germline gives CDR1 SSHAT, CDR2 FNYEAQ (reference sequence). In nucleotides, the CDR3 is TGTGCTAGCAGCCCCTTTACTCGGGGAAGCTCCTACAATGAGCAGTTCTTC. The encoded protein is CASSPFTRGSSYNEQFF.

V is TRBV6-8 and J is TRBJ2-2, with 7 bases matching TRBD2. Losses at the gene ends were 4 bases for V and 5 bases for J; bases not matched to a gene: 10. CDR1 MNHGY and CDR2 SAAAGT come from the germline V gene. This CDR3 has 16 residues. CDR3 protein: CASSSTPGGGTGELFF. The CDR3 coding sequence is TGTGCCAGCAGTTCCACCCCGGGCGGGGGAACCGGGGAGCTGTTTTTT.

The rearrangement joins TRBV7-6 to TRBJ1-1, with D possibly matching TRBD1 (6 bases). Deletions cut 6 bases from V and 3 bases from J, with 23 bases between. This CDR3 is 17 amino acids long. Germline V lookup: CDR1 SGHVS, CDR2 FNYEAQ. The CDR3 spells CASSPVPQGRLDTEAFF. CDR3 coding DNA: TGTGCCAGCAGTCCAGTCCCACAGGGAAGGTTGGACACTGAAGCTTTCTTT.

Regarding this clonotype: Its ends do not fully match the called genes, so a read error is possible. The chain carries TRBV12-3 or TRBV12-4 and TRBJ1-4, with no clear D. The CDR3 extends over 15 amino acids. The CDR3, as DNA: TGTGTCAGCAGTCCAGGTCCTGCCACTAATGAAAAACTGTTTTTT. Protein: CVSSPGPATNEKLFF.

This clonotype came up a few times. The chain recombines TRBV7-2 with TRBJ2-1; maybe TRBD2 (6 bases). The CDR3 loop spans 13 amino acids. The germline V and J ends were trimmed by 3 bases and 5 bases, with 8 bases remaining between them. Germline V gives CDR1 SGHTA, CDR2 FQGNSA. CDR3 amino acids: CASSFRGNNEQFF. For the CDR3, the DNA is TGTGCCAGCAGCTTTCGGGGGAACAATGAGCAGTTCTTC. The full variable domain, completed using reference TRBV7-2 and TRBJ2-1, is GAGVSQSPSNKVTEKGKDVELRCDPISGHTALYWYRQSLGQGLEFLIYFQGNSAPDKSGLPSDRFSAERTGGSVSTLTIQRTQQEDSAVYLCASSFRGNNEQFFGPGTRLTVL.

The CDR3 loop reads CASRMNSGTVYSGANVLTF. The DNA of the CDR3 is TGTGCCAGTAGGATGAATTCCGGGACAGTCTACTCTGGGGCCAACGTCCTGACTTTC. This sequence joins TRBV19 and TRBJ2-6, with TRBD1 matching over 7 bases. Trimming took 6 bases from V and 0 from J; bases not matched to a gene: 14. The CDR3 has 19 residues. Germline CDR1 is LNHDA and CDR2 is SQIVND (reference sequence).

V and J are TRBV7-9 and TRBJ1-6; tentative D call: TRBD1 (6 bases). CDR1 and CDR2 from the germline V gene are SEHNR and FQNEAQ (reference sequence). V lost 1 base, J lost 3 bases, and 10 bases lay in between. The CDR3 runs 16 residues. In DNA form, the CDR3 reads TGTGCCAGCAGCTTAGTGGGAGGGGGCTATAATTCACCCCTCCACTTT. It translates to CASSLVGGGYNSPLHF.

The sample holds a few counts of this clonotype. CDR3 sequence reads: CASMWRGRTDTEAFF. In DNA, the CDR3 is TGTGCCAGTATGTGGAGGGGGCGAACGGACACTGAAGCTTTCTTT. V is TRBV19 and J is TRBJ1-1; 7 bases match TRBD1. CDR1 is LNHDA, CDR2 SQIVND, per germline (reference sequence). This CDR3 comprises 15 residues. The trim removed 7 bases at V and 3 bases at J, leaving 11 bases unmatched.

This chain joins TRBV2 and TRBJ2-5; the D gene could be TRBD1 or TRBD2 (6 bases each). The CDR3 consists of 14 residues. The germline V and J ends were trimmed by 4 bases and 5 bases, with 14 bases remaining between them. CDR1 is SNHLY, CDR2 FYNNEI, per germline. CDR3 in DNA: TGTGCCAGCAGTGCACAGGGAGGACAGGAGACCCAGTACTTC. Translated, it gives CASSAQGGQETQYF.

The rearrangement links TRBV13 to TRBJ1-2; D might be TRBD1 (6 bases). The CDR3 loop spans 14 amino acids. Trimming removed 0 bases at V and 6 bases at J, with 11 bases between. Germline CDR1 is PRHDT and CDR2 is FYEKMQ (reference sequence). The chain's CDR3 is CASSLGAGVNGYTF. The DNA for the CDR3 is TGTGCCAGCAGCTTAGGGGCAGGGGTAAATGGCTACACCTTC.

The V gene is TRBV28, the J gene TRBJ2-7, with D maybe TRBD1 (6 bases). V was trimmed by 5 bases and J by 7 bases, leaving 15 bases between them. Germline lookup yields CDR1 MDHEN and CDR2 SYDVKM. The CDR3 runs to 13 residues. CDR3 in amino acids: CASSLSGVLEQYF. The CDR3 DNA sequence: TGTGCCAGCAGTCTCTCAGGGGTGTTGGAGCAGTACTTC.

CDR3 amino acids: CASSEARGPPVLLLNYGYTF. The CDR3 region has the DNA TGTGCCAGCAGTGAGGCCCGAGGTCCCCCCGTGCTTTTGCTTAACTATGGCTACACCTTC. V usage is TRBV2 and J usage is TRBJ1-2; D is unclear. The germline V and J ends were trimmed by 3 bases and 1 base, with 27 bases remaining between them. Germline values: CDR1 SNHLY, CDR2 FYNNEI. The CDR3 runs 20 residues.

Details on this clonotype: At one of its ends the junction is not consistent with the germline gene, which may arise from a read error. The V call is TRBV27, the J call TRBJ2-1; a weak D match, TRBD2 (7 bases). The CDR3 runs 14 residues. The V gene's germline CDR1 is MNHEY and CDR2 SMNVEV (reference sequence). CDR3 region: CTSSLGGLYNEQFF. The CDR3 coding sequence is TGTACCAGCAGTTTGGGGGGGCTCTACAATGAGCAGTTCTTC.

This clonotype was recorded a few times. J is TRBJ1-1 and V is TRBV6-5; D is ambiguous. This CDR3 comprises 16 residues. Germline CDR1 MNHEY, CDR2 SVGAGI. V was shortened by 0 bases and J by 0 bases, with 11 bases between the two germline ends. The CDR3 protein is CASSYSIWGMNTEAFF. The CDR3 DNA follows: TGTGCCAGCAGTTACTCGATTTGGGGTATGAACACTGAAGCTTTCTTT.

DNA for the CDR3: TGTGCCAGCAGCTTCACGGGGGGAACTGCGGATGAGCAGTTCTTC. This gives the protein CASSFTGGTADEQFF. The chain joins TRBV11-3 to TRBJ2-1; 7 bases map to TRBD2. The junction had 10 bases not matched to a gene; V was cut back by 3 bases and J by 8 bases. From germline, CDR1 is SGHNT and CDR2 YENEEA. This CDR3 has 15 amino acids.

There are many counts of this clonotype. The chain couples TRBV7-6 to TRBJ1-5; D is ambiguous. Germline values: CDR1 SGHVS, CDR2 FNYEAQ. The length of the CDR3 is 13 residues. V was trimmed by 9 bases and J by 2 bases, leaving 11 bases between them. The DNA of the CDR3 is TGTGCCAGTGCCGTTGGGGGCAATCAGCCCCAGCATTTT. Amino acids: CASAVGGNQPQHF.

A remark on this clonotype: An end of the junction differs from the germline gene, which may be a read error. V gene TRBV19 combines with J gene TRBJ2-7; 9 positions match TRBD2. The CDR3 runs to 17 residues. Germline CDR1 LNHDA, CDR2 SQIVND (reference sequence). This CDR3 is CVSSIGLAGLYGYEQYF. The DNA for the CDR3 is TGTGTCAGTAGTATTGGGCTAGCGGGGCTATATGGCTACGAGCAGTACTTC.

This CDR3 is CASGDSQHTEAFF. The CDR3 DNA reads TGTGCCAGCGGGGACAGCCAACACACTGAAGCTTTCTTT. The chain links TRBV9 to TRBJ1-1, with 7 bases lining up with TRBD1. CDR3 size: 13 residues. Germline V gene data show CDR1 as SGDLS and CDR2 as YYNGEE. Trimming cost V 7 bases and J 3 bases; bases outside gene matches: 6.

A note on this clonotype: At one end, the junction sequence differs from germline, possibly due to a read error. The chain uses TRBV6-2 or TRBV6-3 and TRBJ2-1, with TRBD2 identical over 10 bases. The V gene's germline CDR1 is MNHEY and CDR2 SVGEGT. The CDR3 spans 13 residues. The chain's CDR3 is CASKRGGHNEQFF. The CDR3 nucleotides read TGTGCTAGCAAGCGGGGGGGCCACAATGAGCAGTTCTTC.

This clonotype was counted between two and nine times. V gene TRBV6-2 or TRBV6-3 combines with J gene TRBJ1-1; the match to TRBD1 covers 7 bases. Germline V CDR1 and CDR2: MNHEY, SVGEGT. V shed 2 bases, J shed 1 base, and the junction held 7 bases outside the gene matches. CDR3 size: 16 residues. This CDR3 is CASSYGTVGRNTEAFF. The CDR3 region has the DNA TGTGCCAGCAGTTACGGGACAGTGGGGAGGAACACTGAAGCTTTCTTT.

This clonotype was observed at least ten times. The V and J genes are TRBV6-1 and TRBJ2-2; 8 bases align to TRBD2. Germline CDR1 MNHNS, CDR2 SASEGT. The CDR3 loop spans 16 amino acids. J lost 5 bases, V lost 1 base, and 6 bases had no gene match. Here the CDR3 reads CASSEEQAGVTGELFF. Written as DNA, the CDR3 is TGTGCCAGCAGTGAAGAGCAAGCGGGGGTGACCGGGGAGCTGTTTTTT.

The chain employs TRBV7-2 and TRBJ1-1; a weak D match, TRBD1 (5 bases). This CDR3 comprises 15 residues. Germline CDR1 is SGHTA and CDR2 is FQGNSA. With 1 base removed from V and 6 bases from J, the gap between germline ends came to 15 bases. CDR3 DNA: TGTGCCAGCAGCTTAGGGGGGGGTTGGTACGCTGAAGCTTTCTTT. It encodes CASSLGGGWYAEAFF.